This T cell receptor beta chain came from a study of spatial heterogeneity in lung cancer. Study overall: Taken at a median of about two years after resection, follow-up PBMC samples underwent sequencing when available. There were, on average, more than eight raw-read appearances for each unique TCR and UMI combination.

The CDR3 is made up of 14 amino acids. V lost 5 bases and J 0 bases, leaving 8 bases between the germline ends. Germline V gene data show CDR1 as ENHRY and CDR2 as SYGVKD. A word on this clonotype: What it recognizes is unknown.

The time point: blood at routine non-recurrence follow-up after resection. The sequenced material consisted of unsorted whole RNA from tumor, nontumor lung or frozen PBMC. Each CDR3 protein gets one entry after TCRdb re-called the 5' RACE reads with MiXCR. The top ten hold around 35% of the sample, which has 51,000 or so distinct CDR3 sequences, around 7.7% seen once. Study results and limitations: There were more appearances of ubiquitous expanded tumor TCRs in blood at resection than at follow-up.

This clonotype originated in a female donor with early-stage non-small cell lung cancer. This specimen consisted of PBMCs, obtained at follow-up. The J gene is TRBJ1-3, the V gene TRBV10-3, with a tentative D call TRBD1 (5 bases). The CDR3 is CAISTGFSGNTIYF. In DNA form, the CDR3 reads TGTGCCATCAGTACAGGCTTCTCTGGAAACACCATATATTTT.